This T cell receptor beta chain is from a study of circulating and synovial CD4+ cells in juvenile arthritis. The CDR3 contains 13 residues. Germline V gives CDR1 SGHTA, CDR2 FQGTGA. General study points: Compared with bulk blood, circulating pathogenic-like lymphocytes shared substantially more CDR3 sequences with synovial T cells. These repertoires were less diverse than bulk blood CD4 repertoires.

Concerning this clone itself: Its antigen remains unidentified. Mismatch with germline at one junction end may stem from a read error. Other DNA sequences from this sample encode an identical CDR3 as well.

Some clones are missing from TCRdb's copy, which holds only in-frame ones; the method was immunoSEQ multiplex PCR. The table includes tens of thousands of clones, around 95% detected once. Patients with active juvenile idiopathic arthritis donated these samples. The chain joins TRBV7-3 to TRBJ1-6, with D possibly being TRBD1 (5 bases). The TCR was taken from a human donor with juvenile idiopathic arthritis. Sequencing input: CD4+ T cells from blood. The CDR3 DNA sequence: TGTGCCAGCAGCGTGAAAGGGGATTCCCCCCTCCACTTT. Translating it yields CASSVKGDSPLHF.